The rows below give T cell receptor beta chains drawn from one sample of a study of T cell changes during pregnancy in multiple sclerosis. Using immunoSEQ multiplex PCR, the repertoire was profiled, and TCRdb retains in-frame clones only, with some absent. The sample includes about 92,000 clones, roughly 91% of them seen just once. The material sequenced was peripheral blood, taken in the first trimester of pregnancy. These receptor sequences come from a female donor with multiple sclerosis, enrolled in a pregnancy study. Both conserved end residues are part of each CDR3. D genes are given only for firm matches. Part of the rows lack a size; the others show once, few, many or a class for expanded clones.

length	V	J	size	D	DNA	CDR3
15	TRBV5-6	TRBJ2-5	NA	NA	TGTGCCAGCAGCTTGGGGAGTAAGTACCAAGAGACCCAGTACTTC	CASSLGSKYQETQYF
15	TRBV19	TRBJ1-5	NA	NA	TGTGCCACTTCATTCGCCGGGGATAGCAATCAGCCCCAGCATTTT	CATSFAGDSNQPQHF
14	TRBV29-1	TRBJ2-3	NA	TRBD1	TGCAGCGTTGCCGGGACAGACGCACCGGTTGCGCAGTATTTT	CSVAGTDAPVAQYF
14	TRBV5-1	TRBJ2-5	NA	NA	TGCGCCAGCAGCTTGGAGCGGCCCCGGGAGACCCAGTACTTC	CASSLERPRETQYF
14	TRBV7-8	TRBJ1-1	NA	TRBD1	TGTGCCAGCAGCCCGACAGGGGAGAACACTGAAGCTTTCTTT	CASSPTGENTEAFF
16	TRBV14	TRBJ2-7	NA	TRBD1	TGTGCCAGCAGCCAAGACCCTTACAGGGGGAGTAGAGAGCAGTACTTC	CASSQDPYRGSREQYF
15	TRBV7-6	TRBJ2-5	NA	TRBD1	TGTGCCAGCAGCATGGGGACAGGGGCGTCAGAGACCCAGTACTTC	CASSMGTGASETQYF
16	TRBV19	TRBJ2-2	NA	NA	TGTGCCAGTTCACCCCTCGGGGGTTCCTTCACCGGGGAGCTGTTTTTT	CASSPLGGSFTGELFF
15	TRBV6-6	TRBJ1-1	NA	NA	TGTGCCAGCGAACCACAGGGCACGATGAACACTGAAGCTTTCTTT	CASEPQGTMNTEAFF
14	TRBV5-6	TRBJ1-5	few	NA	TGTGCCAGCAGCTTAGGGGAAGGGGATCAGCCCCAGCATTTT	CASSLGEGDQPQHF
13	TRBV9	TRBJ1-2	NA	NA	TGTGCCAGCAGCGTAGGGGCAGGGTTTGGCTACACCTTC	CASSVGAGFGYTF
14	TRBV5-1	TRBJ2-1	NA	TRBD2	TGCGCCAGCAGCCCTGGACTAGCGGCCAATGAGCAGTTCTTC	CASSPGLAANEQFF
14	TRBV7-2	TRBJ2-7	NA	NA	TGTGCCAGCAGCTTAGGTTGGCAGACCTACGAGCAGTACTTC	CASSLGWQTYEQYF
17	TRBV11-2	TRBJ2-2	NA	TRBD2	TGTGCCAGCAGCGGATCGACTAGCGGGGCCTCCGACGGGGAGCTGTTTTTT	CASSGSTSGASDGELFF